This T cell receptor beta chain was sequenced during a study of radiotherapy plus CTLA-4 blockade in lung cancer. As for the study in general: Disease control was achieved by over 25% of patients, and objective responses by 15% to 20%.

Overall study findings and caveats: Response was reportedly best predicted by early blood T cell clone dynamics, with interferon-beta. After radiotherapy and ipilimumab, tumor-derived clones expanded in peripheral blood.

To note about this clone: The antigen is not known.

The protocol was immunoSEQ multiplex PCR, while the TCRdb copy is restricted to in-frame clones and leaves out a portion. Among about 87,000 clones listed, roughly 86% were seen once. V lost 4 bases and J lost 2, with 18 bases in between. From germline, CDR1 is SGHRS and CDR2 YFSETQ. The CDR3 covers 16 residues. The J gene is TRBJ1-1, the V gene TRBV5-1; possible D gene TRBD1, 6 bases. The material sequenced was peripheral blood, taken from a patient treated with radiotherapy plus ipilimumab. This TCR was sampled from a human donor with non-small cell lung cancer that progressed on radiotherapy plus ipilimumab. The CDR3 is CASSQLPLGANTEAFF. The CDR3 nucleotides read TGCGCCAGCAGCCAACTACCACTGGGGGCCAACACTGAAGCTTTCTTT.